The 26 T cell receptor beta chains presented below share a single source sample, sequenced in a study of blood T cell repertoires in COVID-19. Some clones are missing from TCRdb's copy, which holds only in-frame ones; the method was immunoSEQ multiplex PCR. Among approximately 210,000 clones listed, about 90% were seen once. The sample consisted of peripheral blood. The receptors shown here come from a man aged 40-55 years with active or convalescent COVID-19.

The rearrangement links TRBV6-5 to TRBJ2-7, with 7 bases that match TRBD2. CDR1 is MNHEY, CDR2 SVGAGI, per germline. This CDR3 spans 16 amino acids. With V trimmed by 0 bases and J by 7 bases, 12 bases remained unmatched. CDR3 protein: CASSYSSGIEAGEQYF. As DNA, the CDR3 is TGTGCCAGCAGTTACTCGAGTGGGATTGAAGCGGGAGAGCAGTACTTC.

The chain is built from TRBV19 and TRBJ2-1; TRBD2 aligns across 11 bases. The junction had 10 bases not matched to a gene; V was cut back by 7 bases and J by 8 bases. CDR3 size: 15 residues. Germline lookup yields CDR1 LNHDA and CDR2 SQIVND (reference sequence). The CDR3 spells CASMRVTSGVYEQFF. The CDR3 DNA follows: TGTGCCAGTATGAGGGTGACTAGCGGGGTATATGAGCAGTTCTTC.

This clone was observed a single time. The chain is built from TRBV29-1 and TRBJ2-1; 8 nucleotides match TRBD1. This CDR3 is 14 amino acids long. With V trimmed by 5 bases and J by 3 bases, 6 bases remained unmatched. CDR1 and CDR2 (germline): SQVTM, ANQGSEA. CDR3: CSVSRQGIYNEQFF. CDR3 DNA sequence: TGCAGCGTTTCTCGACAGGGGATCTACAATGAGCAGTTCTTC.

The chain recombines TRBV28 with TRBJ1-1; 8 positions agree with TRBD1. The CDR3 has 18 residues. Germline-derived CDR1 and CDR2 are MDHEN and SYDVKM. The V gene end was trimmed by 4 bases and the J gene end by 0 bases; junction bases not matched to a gene: 13. The CDR3 coding sequence is TGTGCCAGCAGTTCCCCCGTGGGCCAGGGGGCGATGAACACTGAAGCTTTCTTT. The encoded protein is CASSSPVGQGAMNTEAFF.

The table lists this clone with a count of one. The chain has TRBV7-3 and TRBJ2-7, with 11 bases matching TRBD2. From germline, CDR1 is SGHTA and CDR2 FQGTGA. CDR3 length: 16 amino acids. Trimming removed 4 bases from V and 2 bases from J; junction bases left unmatched: 7. The CDR3 DNA sequence: TGTGCCAGCAGCTATAGCGGGGGGGCCTTAGCCTACGAGCAGTACTTC. As protein: CASSYSGGALAYEQYF.

The rearrangement links TRBV29-1 to TRBJ1-2; possibly TRBD1 for D (6 bases). The V gene lost 6 bases and the J gene lost 2 bases, with 10 bases spanning the gap. Germline values: CDR1 SQVTM, CDR2 ANQGSEA. This CDR3 is built from 12 residues. This CDR3 reads CSVGQPNYGYTF. The CDR3 coding sequence is TGCAGCGTCGGACAGCCAAACTATGGCTACACCTTC. The full variable domain, completed using reference TRBV29-1 and TRBJ1-2, is SAVISQKPSRDICQRGTSLTIQCQVDSQVTMMFWYRQQPGQSLTLIATANQGSEATYESGFVIDKFPISRPNLTFSTLTVSNMSPEDSSIYLCSVGQPNYGYTFGSGTRLTVV.

Ten or more counts support this clone. This chain links TRBV4-1 with TRBJ2-7; 9 positions match TRBD1. This CDR3 has 15 amino acids. Trimming at V came to 4 bases and at J to 6 bases, leaving 10 bases not matched to a gene. Germline V gives CDR1 MGHRA, CDR2 YSYEKL. The CDR3 here is CASSPAPGQGLEQYF. The CDR3 DNA reads TGCGCCAGCAGCCCGGCCCCAGGACAGGGGCTCGAGCAGTACTTC.

The chain employs TRBV5-4 and TRBJ2-7; unclear D gene. CDR3 length: 11 residues. The germline V gene encodes CDR1 SGHNT and CDR2 YYREEE (reference sequence). Deletions cut 2 bases from V and 6 bases from J, with 6 bases between. Here the CDR3 DNA reads TGTGCCAGCAGCTTTTCGAGCGAGCAGTACTTC. Protein: CASSFSSEQYF.

The chain employs TRBV4-1 and TRBJ2-7, with D tentatively TRBD2 (6 bases). V lost 4 bases and J 4 bases, leaving 17 bases between the germline ends. In germline, CDR1 is MGHRA, CDR2 YSYEKL. CDR3 length equals 15 residues. CDR3 nucleotide sequence: TGCGCCAGCAGCCCCTCTTTAGCGGAGGGGTACGAGCAGTACTTC. Its protein product is CASSPSLAEGYEQYF.

The V gene is TRBV18, the J gene TRBJ2-4; 9 positions agree with TRBD1. The V and J ends lost 8 bases and 0 bases, in that order; junction bases with no gene match: 5. In germline, CDR1 is KGHSH, CDR2 LQKENI. The CDR3 loop spans 15 amino acids. The CDR3: CASTRTGEAKNIQYF. In DNA, the CDR3 is TGTGCCAGCACTAGGACAGGGGAAGCCAAAAACATTCAGTACTTC.

The chain is built from TRBV7-8 and TRBJ1-5, with D possibly TRBD1 on 5 matching bases. The CDR3 runs 15 residues. Germline assignment: CDR1 SGHVS and CDR2 FQNEAQ. Trimming stripped 5 bases from V and 2 bases from J, with 13 bases between. DNA of the CDR3: TGTGCCAGCAGCGCCAGGGATATGGGCAATCAGCCCCAGCATTTT. This translates into CASSARDMGNQPQHF.

This chain joins TRBV19 and TRBJ1-5, with D tentatively TRBD1 (6 bases). The germline CDR1 and CDR2 sequences are LNHDA and SQIVND (reference sequence). The CDR3 has 13 residues. V shed 6 bases and J shed 8 bases, with 14 bases lying between them. The CDR3 DNA is TGTGCCAGTAGCGCGGACAGTCTGAAGCCCCAGCATTTT. Protein sequence: CASSADSLKPQHF.

The rearrangement joins TRBV12-5 to TRBJ2-2; 10 bases line up with TRBD2. Unmatched junction bases numbered 11, after V lost 2 bases and J lost 5 bases. The CDR3 contains 18 residues. Germline-derived CDR1 and CDR2 are LGHNT and FRNRAP. The CDR3 here is CASGLTQGLADTTGELFF. The CDR3, as DNA: TGTGCTAGTGGTTTGACCCAAGGACTAGCGGATACAACCGGGGAGCTGTTTTTT.

This chain links TRBV10-3 with TRBJ1-6; TRBD1 matches at 9 bases. This CDR3 spans 14 amino acids. Germline V gives CDR1 ENHRY, CDR2 SYGVKD. With V trimmed by 6 bases and J by 8 bases, 5 bases remained unmatched. The CDR3 nucleotides read TGTGCCATCAGCACCCGGGACAGGGATTCACCCCTCCACTTT. Protein product: CAISTRDRDSPLHF.

The V call is TRBV29-1, the J call TRBJ1-1; 7 nucleotides align to TRBD1. The junction had 7 bases not matched to a gene; V was cut back by 7 bases and J by 5 bases. Germline assignment: CDR1 SQVTM and CDR2 ANQGSEA. The CDR3 runs 12 residues. The CDR3 is CSADRAGTEAFF. The CDR3 region has the DNA TGCAGCGCTGACAGGGCGGGGACTGAAGCTTTCTTT.

The rearrangement links TRBV10-3 to TRBJ2-7, with D possibly TRBD2 on 6 matching bases. Germline V gene data show CDR1 as ENHRY and CDR2 as SYGVKD. This CDR3 has 16 residues. V lost 8 bases to trimming and J lost 7 bases, with 27 bases between them. This chain's CDR3 is CAIAPWRDQTTGEQYF. As DNA, the CDR3 is TGTGCCATCGCCCCGTGGCGGGACCAAACCACTGGAGAGCAGTACTTC.

The CDR3 sequence is CAWAYVAGGPTDTQYF. The CDR3 bases are TGTGCCTGGGCCTATGTAGCGGGAGGCCCCACAGATACGCAGTATTTT. The chain employs TRBV30 and TRBJ2-3; 10 nucleotides match TRBD2. With V trimmed by 5 bases and J by 2 bases, 10 bases remained unmatched. The CDR3 sequence is 16 residues long. CDR1 and CDR2 from the germline V gene are GTSNPN and SVGIG (reference sequence).

This clone was seen once. The gene calls are TRBV20-1 and TRBJ1-1, with D possibly matching TRBD1 (6 bases). Germline CDR1 and CDR2: DFQATT and SNEGSKA (reference sequence). The CDR3 length is 13 residues. Trimming pared 3 bases from V and 10 bases from J, leaving 18 bases between. The CDR3 is CSASATVGAGAFF. The CDR3 DNA follows: TGCAGTGCTAGTGCGACAGTGGGGGCTGGAGCTTTCTTT.

The rearrangement uses TRBV18 and TRBJ1-6; tentative D call: TRBD1 (5 bases). V lost 6 bases to trimming and J lost 5 bases, with 17 bases between them. Germline V gives CDR1 KGHSH, CDR2 LQKENI. The CDR3 spans 16 residues. The CDR3 sequence is CASSLGGVRNNSPLHF. DNA of the CDR3: TGTGCCAGCTCGCTCGGGGGGGTCCGAAATAATTCACCCCTCCACTTT.

Concerning this clone itself: Other DNA sequences in this sample translate to the same CDR3. The genes are TRBV27 and TRBJ1-1, with 7 bases aligning to TRBD1. V gave up 6 bases and J gave up 1 base; unmatched junction bases: 5. This CDR3 spans 14 amino acids. Germline V gene data show CDR1 as MNHEY and CDR2 as SMNVEV (reference sequence). Here the CDR3 DNA reads TGTGCCAGCAGCTCCGGGACAGCGAACACTGAAGCTTTCTTT. Translation gives CASSSGTANTEAFF.

The CDR3 loop is CASSQATGWVREQFF. The CDR3 DNA follows: TGCGCCAGCAGCCAAGCCACCGGGTGGGTTCGTGAGCAGTTCTTC. This chain connects TRBV4-1 to TRBJ2-1; no reliable D call. The CDR3 contains 15 residues. V lost 1 base to trimming and J lost 9 bases, with 16 bases between them. In germline, CDR1 is MGHRA, CDR2 YSYEKL.

This chain joins TRBV11-3 and TRBJ2-5; 8 bases match TRBD1. Trimming cost V 5 bases and J 5 bases; bases outside gene matches: 13. The CDR3 length is 16 residues. CDR1 is SGHNT and CDR2 is YENEEA in the germline V gene. CDR3 sequence (DNA): TGTGCCAGCAGCCCGGGTGGGGCAGGGGGCTTGGAGACCCAGTACTTC. It translates to CASSPGGAGGLETQYF.

In this sample, this clone turned up a few times. The chain has TRBV7-3 and TRBJ1-1; D possibly corresponds to TRBD1 (5 bases). The CDR3 has 15 amino acids. The V and J ends lost 0 bases and 8 bases respectively, with 16 bases between them. CDR1 and CDR2 from the germline V gene are SGHTA and FQGTGA. The chain's CDR3 is CASSLTGARDGEAFF. The CDR3, as DNA: TGTGCCAGCAGCTTAACAGGGGCGCGAGATGGGGAAGCTTTCTTT.

This chain connects TRBV11-2 to TRBJ2-2; D perhaps matches TRBD2 (5 bases). This CDR3 has 10 amino acids. The germline V gene has CDR1 SGHAT and CDR2 FQNNGV. Trimming removed 9 bases at V and 7 bases at J, with 6 bases between. The CDR3 bases are TGTGCCAGTGGAGGCGGGGAGCTGTTTTTT. Its protein is CASGGGELFF. The whole variable domain, filled in from reference TRBV11-2 and TRBJ2-2, reads EAGVAQSPRYKIIEKRQSVAFWCNPISGHATLYWYQQILGQGPKLLIQFQNNGVVDDSQLPKDRFSAERLKGVDSTLKIQPAKLEDSAVYLCASGGGELFFGEGSRLTVL.

The chain carries TRBV5-5 and TRBJ1-3, with a possible D match to TRBD1 (5 bases). The V and J ends lost 2 bases and 0 bases respectively, with 18 bases between them. The CDR3 consists of 18 residues. Germline assignment: CDR1 SGHKS and CDR2 YYEKEE (reference sequence). CDR3 sequence reads: CASSFGQGLSSSGNTIYF. The CDR3 bases are TGTGCCAGCAGCTTTGGCCAGGGCCTCTCTAGCTCTGGAAACACCATATATTTT. Supplemented by reference TRBV5-5 and TRBJ1-3, the full variable domain reads DAGVTQSPTHLIKTRGQQVTLRCSPISGHKSVSWYQQVLGQGPQFIFQYYEKEERGRGNFPDRFSARQFPNYSSELNVNALLLGDSALYLCASSFGQGLSSSGNTIYFGEGSWLTVV.

V gene TRBV15 combines with J gene TRBJ1-5; D gene ambiguous. V lost 0 bases to trimming and J lost 1 base, with 7 bases between them. Per the germline V gene, CDR1 is LNHNV and CDR2 is YYDKDF (reference sequence). CDR3 length: 15 amino acids. CDR3 residues: CATSREGRSNQPQHF. Written as DNA, the CDR3 is TGTGCCACCAGCAGAGAGGGCAGAAGCAATCAGCCCCAGCATTTT.